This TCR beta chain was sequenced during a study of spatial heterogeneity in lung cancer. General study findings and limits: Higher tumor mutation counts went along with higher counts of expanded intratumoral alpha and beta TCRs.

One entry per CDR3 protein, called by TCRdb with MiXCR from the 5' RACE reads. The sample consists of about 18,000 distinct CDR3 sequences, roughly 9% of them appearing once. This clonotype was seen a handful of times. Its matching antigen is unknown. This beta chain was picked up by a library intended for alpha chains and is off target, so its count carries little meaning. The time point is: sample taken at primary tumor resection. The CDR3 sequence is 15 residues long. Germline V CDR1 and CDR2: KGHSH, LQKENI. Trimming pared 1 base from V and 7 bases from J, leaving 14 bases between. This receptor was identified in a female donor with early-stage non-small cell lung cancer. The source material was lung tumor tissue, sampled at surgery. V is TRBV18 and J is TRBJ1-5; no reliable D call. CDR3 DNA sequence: TGTGCCAGCTCACCACGGGCCGGGGAAGGCCAGCCCCAGCATTTT. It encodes CASSPRAGEGQPQHF.